These 29 T cell receptor beta chains were sequenced from one sample in a study of response to subunit inactivated influenza vaccine. TCRdb passed the RT-PCR reads through MiXCR, listing each CDR3 protein once. The data contain about 800,000 distinct CDR3 sequences, 21% of them singletons. This specimen consisted of PBMCs from blood, obtained more than 4 days after vaccination. The source of these receptors is a man aged 45-60 years who received an inactivated influenza vaccine.

This rearrangement joins TRBV4-3 to TRBJ2-1; D is ambiguous. CDR1 and CDR2 from the germline V gene are LGHNA and YSLEER. CDR3 size: 15 residues. The germline V and J ends were trimmed by 1 base and 9 bases, with 16 bases remaining between them. As DNA, the CDR3 is TGCGCCAGCAGCCAAGCGGGTGGGGTTACGGGTGAGCAGTTCTTC. Translation: CASSQAGGVTGEQFF.

CDR3: CASSLSGRYADEQYF. The CDR3 DNA follows: TGTGCCAGCAGCTTAAGCGGGAGGTACGCCGACGAGCAGTACTTC. The chain joins TRBV5-5 to TRBJ2-7, with 9 bases aligning to TRBD2. The germline gives CDR1 SGHKS, CDR2 YYEKEE (reference sequence). The CDR3 loop spans 15 amino acids. V dropped 2 bases and J dropped 5; count of bases not matched to a gene: 8.

This clonotype was observed a handful of times. The rearrangement links TRBV11-2 to TRBJ2-7; D gene uncertain. Germline V gene data show CDR1 as SGHAT and CDR2 as FQNNGV. V was clipped by 1 base and J by 4 bases, with 14 bases between them. The CDR3 runs 15 residues. CDR3 loop: CASSLGVGLGYEQYF. As DNA, the CDR3 is TGTGCCAGCAGCTTAGGGGTGGGTCTGGGATACGAGCAGTACTTC.

Only a few counts were recorded for this clonotype. In DNA form, the CDR3 reads TGCGCCAGCAGCCAAGATATGAATCTAGGTATAAATGAGCAGTTCTTC. Protein product: CASSQDMNLGINEQFF. The chain links TRBV4-3 to TRBJ2-1; D is unresolved. In germline, CDR1 is LGHNA, CDR2 YSLEER. The CDR3 runs 16 residues. V lost 0 bases, J lost 7 bases, and 16 bases lay in between.

This clonotype was seen a handful of times. The V gene is TRBV6-1, the J gene TRBJ2-1; 7 bases are shared with TRBD1. Germline-derived CDR1 and CDR2 are MNHNS and SASEGT. V lost 6 bases and J lost 2; bases outside the gene matches: 4. The CDR3 runs to 14 residues. The CDR3 is CASRRQGTYNEQFF. CDR3 bases: TGTGCCAGCAGACGACAGGGAACCTACAATGAGCAGTTCTTC.

This clonotype was found a few times. J is TRBJ2-7 and V is TRBV12-3 or TRBV12-4; D unresolved. Trimming stripped 1 base from V and 4 bases from J, with 11 bases between. This CDR3 comprises 14 residues. This chain's CDR3 is CASSLEQPLYEQYF. DNA of the CDR3: TGTGCCAGCAGTTTAGAACAGCCCCTTTACGAGCAGTACTTC.

This clonotype was counted at least ten times. The V call is TRBV6-5, the J call TRBJ2-1, with D maybe TRBD2 (5 bases). This CDR3 has 18 amino acids. Germline V gene sequence: CDR1 MNHEY, CDR2 SVGAGI. V was clipped by 4 bases and J by 9 bases, with 28 bases between them. In DNA, the CDR3 is TGTGCCAGCAGTTTATTTCCGGTGGACTTTAGTGGCTTCACTGAGCAGTTCTTC. It yields the protein CASSLFPVDFSGFTEQFF.

This clonotype was detected only a few times. The chain joins TRBV18 to TRBJ1-2; the match to TRBD1 covers 7 bases. The length of the CDR3 is 16 residues. Germline assignment: CDR1 KGHSH and CDR2 LQKENI. With 6 bases clipped from V and 4 bases from J, the junction kept 14 bases outside the gene matches. CDR3 amino acids: CASSLDPGQELYGYTF. In nucleotides, the CDR3 is TGTGCCAGCTCGCTAGACCCAGGACAGGAGCTCTATGGCTACACCTTC.

The chain links TRBV27 to TRBJ1-1; TRBD1 might be the D (5 bases). Trimming took off 5 bases at V and 3 bases at J, with 13 bases between the two ends. Germline CDR1 MNHEY, CDR2 SMNVEV (reference sequence). The CDR3 is made up of 14 amino acids. CDR3 nucleotide sequence: TGTGCCAGCAGTCCGCTGGCGGGGGACACTGAAGCTTTCTTT. Its protein product is CASSPLAGDTEAFF.

The chain carries TRBV11-2 and TRBJ2-1; TRBD2 matches at 7 bases. The J segment lost 5 bases and the V segment lost 6 bases, leaving 13 bases of the junction unmatched. The CDR3 is 16 residues long. The germline gives CDR1 SGHAT, CDR2 FQNNGV. CDR3 in amino acids: CASSQKVGGTHNEQFF. The CDR3 bases are TGTGCCAGCAGTCAAAAGGTGGGGGGGACCCACAATGAGCAGTTCTTC.

About this clonotype itself: An end of the junction differs from the germline gene, which may be a read error. The chain links TRBV10-3 to TRBJ1-6; D gene ambiguous. The germline V gene encodes CDR1 ENHRY and CDR2 SYGVKD. The CDR3 is 17 residues long. This chain's CDR3 is CAFSSPTHSSYNSPLHF. The CDR3 bases are TGTGCCTTCAGTTCCCCGACCCATAGCTCCTATAATTCACCCCTCCACTTT.

This clonotype turned up a few times. The V call is TRBV12-5, the J call TRBJ2-1; no clear D gene. The germline CDR1 and CDR2 sequences are LGHNT and FRNRAP. V gave up 6 bases and J gave up 6 bases, with 12 bases separating them. The CDR3 length is 13 residues. The chain's CDR3 is CASGSGQVNEQFF. For the CDR3, the DNA is TGTGCTAGTGGGAGTGGGCAGGTCAATGAGCAGTTCTTC.

This clonotype was seen only once. V gene TRBV12-3 or TRBV12-4 combines with J gene TRBJ2-1, with 11 bases that match TRBD2. The V and J ends lost 10 bases and 8 bases, in that order; junction bases with no gene match: 13. The CDR3 loop spans 15 amino acids. The CDR3 coding sequence is TGTGCCACCTACCGACTAGCGGGAACTGGAGATGAGCAGTTCTTC. Protein sequence: CATYRLAGTGDEQFF.

This clonotype has more than one count but fewer than ten. The V gene is TRBV5-1, the J gene TRBJ1-4; 7 nucleotides match TRBD1. CDR1 is SGHRS and CDR2 is YFSETQ in the germline V gene. With V trimmed by 0 bases and J by 5 bases, 4 bases remained unmatched. The CDR3 extends over 15 amino acids. The CDR3 reads CASSLAGTANEKLFF. The CDR3 coding sequence is TGCGCCAGCAGCTTGGCGGGGACAGCAAATGAAAAACTGTTTTTT.

The table lists this clonotype with a few counts. This chain connects TRBV6-2 or TRBV6-3 to TRBJ2-1, with D perhaps assigned TRBD1 or TRBD2 (5 bases each). CDR1 and CDR2 (germline): MNHEY, SVGEGT. This CDR3 region has 21 residues. The V gene lost 7 bases and the J gene lost 4 bases, with 35 bases spanning the gap. The CDR3 here is CASIPVGAGPLSALGYNEQFF. CDR3 sequence (DNA): TGTGCCAGCATCCCAGTCGGGGCAGGCCCTCTTTCGGCGTTGGGGTACAATGAGCAGTTCTTC.

The CDR3 nucleotides are TGTGCCAGCAGTTATAGCGGGAGGGCCGCCGGGGAGCTGTTTTTT. Translation: CASSYSGRAAGELFF. The chain employs TRBV12-3 or TRBV12-4 and TRBJ2-2, with 11 bases that match TRBD2. The CDR3 runs to 15 residues. V trimming: 4 bases; J trimming: 6 bases; junction bases outside the gene matches: 4.

The chain joins TRBV10-3 to TRBJ2-5; perhaps D is TRBD1 or TRBD2 (6 bases each). The CDR3 runs 14 residues. Germline CDR1 is ENHRY and CDR2 is SYGVKD. Trimming removed 8 bases at V and 5 bases at J, with 18 bases between. This CDR3 reads CAIREGGPEETQYF. The CDR3 nucleotides are TGTGCCATCCGAGAAGGGGGGCCAGAGGAGACCCAGTACTTC.

This clonotype was observed a few times. One end of the junction varies from germline; a read error may be responsible. V gene TRBV11-1 combines with J gene TRBJ2-1, with TRBD2 matching over 10 bases. The CDR3 has 19 residues. Germline loops: CDR1 SGHAT, CDR2 FQDESV (reference sequence). The CDR3 nucleotides read TGTGCCAGCAGCATAGCGGGAGGACTCTCGAAACCAACCTACAATGAGCAGTTCTTC. Translated: CASSIAGGLSKPTYNEQFF. Full variable domain (rest looked up from reference TRBV11-1 and TRBJ2-1): EAEVAQSPRYKITEKSQAVAFWCDPISGHATLYWYRQILGQGPELLVQFQDESVVDDSQLPKDRFSAERLKGVDSTLKIQPAELGDSAMYLCASSIAGGLSKPTYNEQFFGPGTRLTVL.

The chain uses TRBV20-1 and TRBJ2-1, with 9 bases that match TRBD1. This CDR3 region has 11 residues. V lost 6 bases and J lost 8; bases outside the gene matches: 2. Germline CDR1 is DFQATT and CDR2 is SNEGSKA (reference sequence). This chain's CDR3 is CSARTGDEQFF. CDR3 sequence (DNA): TGCAGTGCCAGGACAGGGGATGAGCAGTTCTTC.

The table lists this clonotype with many counts. This chain links TRBV5-6 with TRBJ2-7, with 7 nucleotides matching TRBD2. This CDR3 has 13 amino acids. V shed 3 bases, J shed 2 bases, and the junction held 2 bases outside the gene matches. Germline lookup yields CDR1 SGHDT and CDR2 YYEEEE. The CDR3 spells CASSWGGTYEQYF. The CDR3, as DNA: TGTGCCAGCAGCTGGGGGGGAACCTACGAGCAGTACTTC.

The J gene is TRBJ2-7, the V gene TRBV20-1; D remains ambiguous. V lost 1 base and J lost 2, with 21 bases in between. The germline V gene encodes CDR1 DFQATT and CDR2 SNEGSKA (reference sequence). The CDR3 length is 17 residues. The CDR3 bases are TGCAGTGCTAGAGTTGTGTGGGGAACGGAAGCAGCCTACGAGCAGTACTTC. Translation gives CSARVVWGTEAAYEQYF.

This clonotype was recorded a few times. DNA of the CDR3: TGTGCCAGCAAAGGAGATGCAACTAATGAAAAACTGTTTTTT. It specifies CASKGDATNEKLFF. This chain joins TRBV6-1 and TRBJ1-4; no definite D call. The CDR3 extends over 14 amino acids. The germline CDR1 and CDR2 sequences are MNHNS and SASEGT. Trimming removed 7 bases from V and 0 bases from J, with 9 bases in between.

The V gene is TRBV6-5, the J gene TRBJ1-6, with D possibly matching TRBD1 (6 bases). Trimming took 2 bases from V and 10 from J, leaving 12 bases between them. From germline, CDR1 is MNHEY and CDR2 SVGAGI. There are 14 residues in the CDR3. DNA of the CDR3: TGTGCCAGCAGTTACGGAGGGGGACGATCACCCCTCCACTTT. This gives the protein CASSYGGGRSPLHF.

The V call is TRBV20-1, the J call TRBJ2-3, with TRBD2 identical over 8 bases. There are 14 residues in the CDR3. J lost 3 bases, V lost 3 bases, and 5 bases had no gene match. Germline loops: CDR1 DFQATT, CDR2 SNEGSKA (reference sequence). The DNA of the CDR3 is TGCAGTGCTAGTGCTCGCGGGGGGACAGATACGCAGTATTTT. Translation: CSASARGGTDTQYF.

This clonotype came up a few times. The chain uses TRBV12-3 or TRBV12-4 and TRBJ1-1; maybe TRBD1 (5 bases). The CDR3 consists of 15 residues. V was clipped by 7 bases and J by 4 bases, with 19 bases between them. The CDR3 is CASTAGGSIGTEAFF. The CDR3 nucleotides read TGTGCCAGCACCGCGGGGGGAAGTATAGGCACTGAAGCTTTCTTT.

V gene TRBV30 combines with J gene TRBJ2-7; TRBD1 is a possible D gene (6 bases). Germline values: CDR1 GTSNPN, CDR2 SVGIG (reference sequence). The CDR3 runs to 13 residues. V was pared by 1 base and J by 6 bases, with 13 bases between. The CDR3: CAWSAGTPLEQYF. As DNA, the CDR3 is TGTGCCTGGAGTGCTGGGACACCGCTCGAGCAGTACTTC.

This chain joins TRBV7-9 and TRBJ1-1; 9 bases match TRBD1. V gave up 5 bases and J gave up 6 bases; unmatched junction bases: 7. This CDR3 is built from 14 residues. From germline, CDR1 is SEHNR and CDR2 FQNEAQ (reference sequence). In nucleotides, the CDR3 is TGTGCCAGCAGCACCGGGACAGGGTCTTCTGAAGCTTTCTTT. Encoded protein: CASSTGTGSSEAFF.

This clonotype was detected ten times or more. The chain is built from TRBV4-2 and TRBJ2-3; D is uncertain. The CDR3 has 14 amino acids. From germline, CDR1 is LGHNA and CDR2 YNFKEQ. Trimming stripped 0 bases from V and 8 bases from J, with 12 bases between. The CDR3 loop is CASSQDLTLPTQYF. CDR3 DNA sequence: TGTGCCAGCAGCCAAGATCTGACCCTGCCTACGCAGTATTTT.

This clonotype was observed at least ten times. V usage is TRBV12-3 or TRBV12-4 and J usage is TRBJ1-1; D is possibly TRBD1 (6 bases). The CDR3 covers 14 residues. V was cut by 6 bases and J by 1 base, with 12 bases left in between. This CDR3 is CASSLQGRNTEAFF. In DNA, the CDR3 is TGTGCCAGCAGCTTACAGGGAAGGAACACTGAAGCTTTCTTT.